The 12 T cell receptor beta chains given below trace back to one sample, sequenced in a study of cytomegalovirus exposure and HLA in healthy donors. Assay: immunoSEQ multiplex PCR; the TCRdb copy retains only in-frame clones and omits some. Of roughly 76,000 clones in the sample, around 94% were seen once. Specimen: PBMCs. The receptors were sampled from a man aged 18 to 29 in good health and CMV-seropositive.

The genes are TRBV27 and TRBJ1-5; TRBD1 agrees at 9 bases. The trim removed 5 bases at V and 7 bases at J, leaving 6 bases unmatched. Looked up from germline, CDR1 is MNHEY and CDR2 is SMNVEV (reference sequence). This CDR3 is 14 amino acids long. CDR3 DNA: TGTGCCAGCAGTGAGGGACAGGGTGCACAGCCCCAGCATTTT. It encodes CASSEGQGAQPQHF.

This sequence joins TRBV12-5 and TRBJ2-3; D is ambiguous. Germline V gives CDR1 LGHNT, CDR2 FRNRAP. V was clipped by 6 bases and J by 4 bases, with 8 bases between them. The CDR3 has 12 amino acids. CDR3 DNA: TGTGCTAGTGGCTCAGAAGCAGATACGCAGTATTTT. It is translated as CASGSEADTQYF.

The chain employs TRBV27 and TRBJ2-3; D is undetermined. CDR3 length: 13 residues. The germline V gene encodes CDR1 MNHEY and CDR2 SMNVEV (reference sequence). With 3 bases removed from V and 6 bases from J, the gap between germline ends came to 10 bases. The CDR3 DNA reads TGTGCCAGCAGTTTCGGTTTATCCGATACGCAGTATTTT. Its protein product is CASSFGLSDTQYF.

The CDR3 sequence is CASSFGGIGFF. The CDR3 DNA is TGTGCCAGCAGTTTCGGGGGGATAGGGTTCTTC. The genes are TRBV28 and TRBJ2-1; TRBD2 agrees at 7 bases. V was pared by 3 bases and J by 15 bases, with 5 bases of the junction left unmatched. Looked up from germline, CDR1 is MDHEN and CDR2 is SYDVKM. There are 11 residues in the CDR3. The full variable domain, its missing parts supplied by reference TRBV28 and TRBJ2-1, is DVKVTQSSRYLVKRTGEKVFLECVQDMDHENMFWYRQDPGLGLRLIYFSYDVKMKEKGDIPEGYSVSREKKERFSLILESASTNQTSMYLCASSFGGIGFFGPGTRLTVL.

CDR3 DNA sequence: TGTGCCACCAGCAGAGATGTGGGTAGCGGAAACACCATATATTTT. Residues: CATSRDVGSGNTIYF. V usage is TRBV15 and J usage is TRBJ1-3; D not resolved. V was trimmed by 0 bases and J by 4 bases, leaving 10 bases between them. From germline, CDR1 is LNHNV and CDR2 YYDKDF (reference sequence). The length of the CDR3 is 15 residues. The full variable domain, in which reference TRBV15 and TRBJ1-3 provide the parts outside the CDR3, is DAMVIQNPRYQVTQFGKPVTLSCSQTLNHNVMYWYQQKSSQAPKLLFHYYDKDFNNEADTPDNFQSRRPNTSFCFLDIRSPGLGDTAMYLCATSRDVGSGNTIYFGEGSWLTVV.

The genes are TRBV27 and TRBJ2-7; no clear D. The V end was cut by 8 bases, the J end by 0 bases, with 14 bases between. The CDR3 is made up of 14 amino acids. Per the germline V gene, CDR1 is MNHEY and CDR2 is SMNVEV (reference sequence). The CDR3 here is CASSDTESSYEQYF. In DNA form, the CDR3 reads TGTGCCAGCTCCGACACTGAGAGCTCCTACGAGCAGTACTTC.

The chain's CDR3 is CAIGLAGAGLETQYF. CDR3 nucleotides: TGTGCCATAGGACTAGCGGGAGCAGGTTTGGAGACCCAGTACTTC. This chain connects TRBV10-3 to TRBJ2-5; 13 nucleotides line up with TRBD2. J lost 5 bases, V lost 9 bases, and 9 bases had no gene match. This CDR3 is built from 15 residues. In germline, CDR1 is ENHRY, CDR2 SYGVKD.

This chain links TRBV2 with TRBJ1-5; 7 bases fit TRBD1. With V trimmed by 6 bases and J by 2 bases, 7 bases remained unmatched. The CDR3 runs to 15 residues. The germline V gene encodes CDR1 SNHLY and CDR2 FYNNEI. CDR3 nucleotides: TGTGCCAGCAGGGGACAGAGATCGGGCAATCAGCCCCAGCATTTT. Encoded protein: CASRGQRSGNQPQHF.

The V call is TRBV6-6, the J call TRBJ2-7; a weak D match, TRBD1 (6 bases). This CDR3 contains 14 residues. Germline V gene sequence: CDR1 MNHNY, CDR2 SVGAGI (reference sequence). Trimming took 0 bases from V and 2 from J, leaving 8 bases between them. The CDR3 coding sequence is TGTGCCAGCAGTTACTCGGACAGTACCTACGAGCAGTACTTC. Translated: CASSYSDSTYEQYF.

V gene TRBV4-1 combines with J gene TRBJ1-1, with 7 bases matching TRBD1. CDR3 length: 17 residues. In germline, CDR1 is MGHRA, CDR2 YSYEKL. Trimming removed 3 bases from V and 1 base from J; junction bases left unmatched: 11. The CDR3 region is CASSHSGRQGRNTEAFF. CDR3 DNA sequence: TGCGCCAGCAGCCATTCGGGGCGACAGGGTAGGAACACTGAAGCTTTCTTT.

The rearrangement joins TRBV7-9 to TRBJ1-3; D ambiguous. In germline, CDR1 is SEHNR, CDR2 FQNEAQ (reference sequence). CDR3 size: 13 residues. Trimming left V 3 bases short and J 3 bases short, with 6 bases between. The CDR3 nucleotides read TGTGCCAGCAGCTTTACTCTTGGAAACACCATATATTTT. This codes for CASSFTLGNTIYF. The full variable domain, in which reference TRBV7-9 and TRBJ1-3 provide the parts outside the CDR3, is DTGVSQNPRHKITKRGQNVTFRCDPISEHNRLYWYRQTLGQGPEFLTYFQNEAQLEKSRLLSDRFSAERPKGSFSTLEIQRTEQGDSAMYLCASSFTLGNTIYFGEGSWLTVV.

The chain has TRBV27 and TRBJ2-2, with a tentative D call TRBD2 (5 bases). Per the germline V gene, CDR1 is MNHEY and CDR2 is SMNVEV (reference sequence). V was pared by 6 bases and J by 2 bases, with 10 bases between. CDR3 length equals 14 residues. CDR3 bases: TGTGCCAGCAGCGGGGTGGGAAACACCGGGGAGCTGTTTTTT. It yields the protein CASSGVGNTGELFF.